The present T cell receptor beta chain was sequenced within a study of response to subunit inactivated influenza vaccine (dated by TCRdb to the late 2010s). About the investigation overall: Deep quantitative profiling of the T cell receptor repertoire was used in the study to follow responses to a trivalent subunit inactivated influenza vaccine.

This clonotype was seen a handful of times. Its antigen target is currently unknown. Within one base of it there is no much larger clone, and no base qualities were kept. Looking up the germline V gene (reference sequence) yields CDR1 DFQATT and CDR2 SNEGSKA. The CDR3, cysteine through phenylalanine, is 14 amino acids long. The entry retains the CDR3 DNA only, 42 bases that are in frame from base 1. Relative to germline, V is 3 bases shorter and J is 6 bases shorter, with 14 bases between their ends. Library creation used RT-PCR. TCRdb lists the instrument as Illumina HiSeq 2500. The public reads were reprocessed in TCRdb via fastp at Q25 and MiXCR, keeping in-frame beta chains. Rows are combined by CDR3 protein, so each entry shows the most common genes and DNA. The sample table contains more than 550,000 distinct CDR3 sequences; only one count was recorded for approximately 12% of them. About 10% of the sample goes to the ten largest clones.

Results the study describes overall, beyond this receptor: The authors proposed that each seasonal influenza vaccination may bring in only a limited number of new T cells.

This specimen consisted of PBMCs from blood, obtained on the day of vaccination. Recombination joined TRBV20-1 with TRBJ2-2; the D gene is unclear. The source of this sequence is a man aged 50-59 years who received an inactivated influenza vaccine. Donor details come from another sample of the same person, matched by shared clones. The DNA sequence follows: TGCAGTGCTAGTTTTATGGGGAAGCCCGGGGAGCTGTTTTTT. It encodes CSASFMGKPGELFF.